The 10 T cell receptor beta chains reported below all come from one sample, sequenced in a study of CD8 T cells in ankylosing spondylitis. In TCRdb, the 5' RACE reads were re-called with MiXCR into one record per CDR3 protein. The sample carries approximately 260,000 distinct CDR3 sequences, about 20% recorded once. Sequencing was done on a sample of blood, either unsorted or a sorted T cell fraction (not recorded which). The origin of the receptors is a male donor with ankylosing spondylitis or in good health (not recorded which).

Concerning this clonotype: This may stem from a read error, because a much larger clone lies one nucleotide away. The chain is built from TRBV6-4 and TRBJ2-3; D possibly uses TRBD1 or TRBD2 (5 bases each). The CDR3 length is 14 residues. CDR1 is MRHNA and CDR2 is SNTAGT in the germline V gene. CDR3 coding DNA: TGTACCAGCAGTGAAAGGGGAGACACAGATACGCAGTATTTT. As protein: CTSSERGDTDTQYF.

This clonotype has a handful of counts. The chain carries TRBV4-3 and TRBJ2-1, with D possibly TRBD1 on 6 matching bases. V was trimmed by 4 bases and J by 4 bases, leaving 17 bases between them. Germline V lookup: CDR1 LGHNA, CDR2 YSLEER. The CDR3 contains 16 residues. The CDR3 is CASSLGTRGLYNEQFF. Here the CDR3 DNA reads TGCGCCAGCAGCCTGGGAACCAGGGGTCTGTACAATGAGCAGTTCTTC.

The CDR3: CASSLTLGNEQFF. The DNA of the CDR3 is TGTGCCAGCAGTCTGACCTTAGGGAATGAGCAGTTCTTC. The chain uses TRBV28 and TRBJ2-1; D is ambiguous. Per the germline V gene, CDR1 is MDHEN and CDR2 is SYDVKM. The CDR3 sequence is 13 residues long. Deletions cut 5 bases from V and 7 bases from J, with 12 bases between.

This chain connects TRBV12-3 or TRBV12-4 to TRBJ2-1, with 7 bases fitting TRBD1. This CDR3 region has 14 residues. After removal of 7 bases from V and 1 base from J, the junction contained 4 bases not matched to a gene. The CDR3: CASTPGQSYNEQFF. CDR3 bases: TGTGCCAGCACCCCGGGACAGTCCTACAATGAGCAGTTCTTC.

This clonotype was counted a few times. The V gene is TRBV12-3 or TRBV12-4, the J gene TRBJ2-7; TRBD1 matches 8 bases. V dropped 8 bases and J dropped 3; count of bases not matched to a gene: 3. The CDR3 extends over 12 amino acids. CDR3 sequence reads: CASGQGYYEQYF. The CDR3 region has the DNA TGTGCCAGCGGACAGGGATACTACGAGCAGTACTTC.

The chain has TRBV5-1 and TRBJ1-1; D gene ambiguous. CDR3 size: 14 residues. Germline V gene data show CDR1 as SGHRS and CDR2 as YFSETQ. The ends were cut back, 0 bases at V and 4 bases at J, with 10 bases in the middle. Here the CDR3 reads CASSLVGSGTEAFF. The CDR3 DNA sequence: TGCGCCAGCAGCTTGGTCGGCAGCGGCACTGAAGCTTTCTTT.

In its sample, this clonotype was seen many times. The chain joins TRBV29-1 to TRBJ1-2, with D possibly being TRBD1 (5 bases). The V and J ends lost 3 bases and 3 bases respectively, with 8 bases between them. The CDR3 is made up of 12 amino acids. Germline assignment: CDR1 SQVTM and CDR2 ANQGSEA. In DNA, the CDR3 is TGCAGCGTTGAGGGGCAGGACTATGGCTACACCTTC. This gives the protein CSVEGQDYGYTF. Full variable domain (missing parts from reference TRBV29-1 and TRBJ1-2): SAVISQKPSRDICQRGTSLTIQCQVDSQVTMMFWYRQQPGQSLTLIATANQGSEATYESGFVIDKFPISRPNLTFSTLTVSNMSPEDSSIYLCSVEGQDYGYTFGSGTRLTVV.

This clonotype was detected a few times. The chain joins TRBV29-1 to TRBJ2-1; unclear D gene. This CDR3 has 14 residues. Germline V gives CDR1 SQVTM, CDR2 ANQGSEA. With 3 bases removed from V and 0 bases from J, the gap between germline ends came to 9 bases. This chain's CDR3 is CSVDQPNSYNEQFF. CDR3 coding DNA: TGCAGCGTTGACCAGCCCAACTCCTACAATGAGCAGTTCTTC.

This clonotype was seen a handful of times. The chain employs TRBV4-3 and TRBJ2-3; D not certain. This CDR3 has 14 amino acids. Trimming pared 1 base from V and 2 bases from J, leaving 7 bases between. The germline gives CDR1 LGHNA, CDR2 YSLEER. The CDR3 DNA follows: TGCGCCAGCAGCCAAGCGGATTACACAGATACGCAGTATTTT. Translating gives CASSQADYTDTQYF.

For this clonotype: This may come from a read error, since a much larger clone is one base off. This sequence joins TRBV7-9 and TRBJ2-1, with 9 nucleotides matching TRBD2. This CDR3 is 14 amino acids long. Germline V gives CDR1 SEHNR, CDR2 FQNEAQ (reference sequence). The chain's CDR3 is CASSAVAGDNERFF. DNA for the CDR3: TGTGCCAGCAGCGCCGTAGCGGGAGACAATGAGCGGTTCTTC.